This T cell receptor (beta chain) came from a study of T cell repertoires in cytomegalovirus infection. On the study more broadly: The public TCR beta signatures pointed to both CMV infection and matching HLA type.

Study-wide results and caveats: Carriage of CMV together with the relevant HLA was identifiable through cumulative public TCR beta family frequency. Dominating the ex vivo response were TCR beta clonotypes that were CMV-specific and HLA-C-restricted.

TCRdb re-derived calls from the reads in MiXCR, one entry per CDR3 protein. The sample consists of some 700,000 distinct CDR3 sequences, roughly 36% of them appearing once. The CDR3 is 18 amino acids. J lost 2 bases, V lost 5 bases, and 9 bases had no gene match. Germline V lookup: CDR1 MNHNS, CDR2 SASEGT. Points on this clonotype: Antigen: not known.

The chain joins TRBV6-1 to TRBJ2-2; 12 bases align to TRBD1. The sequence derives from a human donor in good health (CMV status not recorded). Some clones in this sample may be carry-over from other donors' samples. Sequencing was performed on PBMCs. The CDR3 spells CASSRSGQGASNTGELFF. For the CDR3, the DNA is TGTGCCAGCAGTAGATCGGGACAGGGGGCAAGTAACACCGGGGAGCTGTTTTTT.